This entry concerns a single T cell receptor beta chain. Germline lookup yields CDR1 LNHNV and CDR2 YYDKDF (reference sequence). The CDR3 has 15 amino acids. V was pared by 5 bases and J by 3 bases, with 16 bases between. The data were obtained in a study of blood T cell repertoires in COVID-19. The wider study: Samples representing acute and convalescent COVID-19 were sourced from the United States, Italy and Spain. T cells, B-cell-depleted T cells, or PBMCs supplied cDNA or gDNA.

The authors' processing: By means of reference gene primer amplification, nucleated cell counts were estimated. This table comes from immunoSEQ multiplex PCR, and its TCRdb copy is limited to in-frame clones, with some not included. V and J calls and clone size are given by that table; D and trimming were obtained from the DNA. The repertoire holds about 230,000 clones, with more than 65% as singletons. The sample comprised peripheral blood. This receptor was taken from a woman of 80 years or more with acute or convalescent COVID-19. The chain uses TRBV15 and TRBJ1-2, with a tentative D call TRBD1 (6 bases). Written as DNA, the CDR3 is TGTGCCACCAGCGGAAACGGGGCAGGGGACTATGGCTACACCTTC. This translates into CATSGNGAGDYGYTF.